Listed here is a single T cell receptor (beta chain). Its specificity is unknown. The CDR3 is made up of 15 amino acids. Per the germline V gene, CDR1 is MDHEN and CDR2 is SYDVKM. V lost 3 bases and J 0 bases, leaving 11 bases between the germline ends. These data belong to a study of cytomegalovirus exposure and HLA in healthy donors. Whole-study findings and limits: As a later analysis showed, a missense DCLRE1C variant was linked to trimming of TCR beta V- and J-genes. In a later analysis, several top co-occurrence clusters appeared linked to parvovirus B19, influenza, CMV and Epstein-Barr virus. In vitro, three CMV-associated chains proved specific for CMV antigens. The availability of immune exposure information extended only to CMV serostatus.

Amplification used 60 Vbeta primers and 13 Jbeta primers. The method was immunoSEQ multiplex PCR; TCRdb's version includes in-frame clones alone and lacks a portion of them. The sample carries 200,000 to 250,000 clones, roughly 84% recorded once. The J gene is TRBJ1-1, the V gene TRBV28, with D tentatively TRBD1 (6 bases). The TCR sequence derives from a human donor in good health. Sample: PBMCs. The CDR3 nucleotides are TGTGCCAGCAGTTTGCGGACAGCCATGAACACTGAAGCTTTCTTT. Protein: CASSLRTAMNTEAFF.